The 8 T cell receptor beta chains presented below share a single source sample, sequenced in a study of shared clonotypes between healthy human individuals. Sequenced by immunoSEQ multiplex PCR; TCRdb stores in-frame clones only, minus some. The sample gives around 2.1 million clones, 90% to 96% of which show up once; 0.1% to 0.15% is in the top ten. Sequences were obtained from naive CD4+ T cells sorted from blood. The subset: CD45RA+ positively selected. These receptors originate from a man between 18 and 35 years old in good health.

The chain joins TRBV5-1 to TRBJ1-2; D not resolved. This CDR3 spans 16 amino acids. The V and J ends lost 4 bases and 2 bases respectively, with 18 bases between them. CDR1 is SGHRS and CDR2 is YFSETQ in the germline V gene. The CDR3: CASSPSGDPLNYGYTF. Written as DNA, the CDR3 is TGCGCCAGCAGCCCGTCTGGGGATCCGCTAAACTATGGCTACACCTTC.

CDR3 region: CASSYSSIAGTYEQYF. The CDR3 DNA reads as TGTGCCAGCAGTTACTCGAGTATAGCGGGGACCTACGAGCAGTACTTC. This chain uses TRBV6-5 with TRBJ2-7; 8 bases are shared with TRBD2. V shed 0 bases and J 2 bases; nucleotides not matched to a gene: 6. The CDR3 length is 16 residues. CDR1 MNHEY and CDR2 SVGAGI come from the germline V gene.

DNA for the CDR3: TGTGCCAGCAGACCCGGGACTAGCGGCTACGAGCAGTACTTC. This encodes CASRPGTSGYEQYF. The gene calls are TRBV6-5 and TRBJ2-7, with 11 bases aligning to TRBD2. Germline V gene sequence: CDR1 MNHEY, CDR2 SVGAGI. The length of the CDR3 is 14 residues. Unmatched junction bases numbered 4, after V lost 6 bases and J lost 3 bases.

The rearrangement uses TRBV7-2 and TRBJ2-7; 7 positions match TRBD1. The germline CDR1 and CDR2 sequences are SGHTA and FQGNSA. The CDR3 loop spans 14 amino acids. V lost 5 bases to trimming and J lost 2 bases; unmatched junction nucleotides: 6. This CDR3 is CASSSRDRAYEQYF. The CDR3 DNA reads TGTGCCAGCAGCAGCCGGGACAGAGCCTACGAGCAGTACTTC.

This chain uses TRBV5-5 with TRBJ2-7, with TRBD1 matching over 9 bases. V lost 3 bases, J lost 3 bases, and 4 bases stayed unmatched. This CDR3 is 14 amino acids long. Germline V gene data show CDR1 as SGHKS and CDR2 as YYEKEE (reference sequence). The CDR3 DNA is TGTGCCAGCAGCTGGGACAGGGTAGGCTACGAGCAGTACTTC. Protein product: CASSWDRVGYEQYF.

The chain combines TRBV6-6 with TRBJ1-2, with no clear D. This CDR3 has 12 amino acids. V was trimmed by 5 bases and J by 7 bases, leaving 11 bases between them. The germline CDR1 and CDR2 sequences are MNHNY and SVGAGI (reference sequence). The chain's CDR3 is CASSPGLGGYTF. CDR3 sequence (DNA): TGTGCCAGCAGTCCGGGTCTGGGTGGCTACACCTTC.

This clone was counted a single time. The sample carries other DNA sequences with the same CDR3. The V call is TRBV9, the J call TRBJ2-1, with 7 bases matching TRBD1. Trimming at V came to 2 bases and at J to 0 bases, leaving 2 bases not matched to a gene. This CDR3 spans 15 amino acids. The germline gives CDR1 SGDLS, CDR2 YYNGEE. In DNA, the CDR3 is TGTGCCAGCAGCGTCACAGGGGTCTCCTACAATGAGCAGTTCTTC. As protein: CASSVTGVSYNEQFF. Combining the CDR3 with reference TRBV9 and TRBJ2-1 gives the whole variable domain DSGVTQTPKHLITATGQRVTLRCSPRSGDLSVYWYQQSLDQGLQFLIQYYNGEERAKGNILERFSAQQFPDLHSELNLSSLELGDSALYFCASSVTGVSYNEQFFGPGTRLTVL.

The DNA for the CDR3 is TGTGCCAGCAGTTACTCCCATCAGGGGGGCACAGAGACCCAGTACTTC. Its translation: CASSYSHQGGTETQYF. V and J are TRBV6-5 and TRBJ2-5; TRBD1 might be the D (7 bases). This CDR3 comprises 16 residues. Trimming shortened V by 0 bases and J by 4 bases, and 15 bases separated the two germline ends. The germline V gene has CDR1 MNHEY and CDR2 SVGAGI.